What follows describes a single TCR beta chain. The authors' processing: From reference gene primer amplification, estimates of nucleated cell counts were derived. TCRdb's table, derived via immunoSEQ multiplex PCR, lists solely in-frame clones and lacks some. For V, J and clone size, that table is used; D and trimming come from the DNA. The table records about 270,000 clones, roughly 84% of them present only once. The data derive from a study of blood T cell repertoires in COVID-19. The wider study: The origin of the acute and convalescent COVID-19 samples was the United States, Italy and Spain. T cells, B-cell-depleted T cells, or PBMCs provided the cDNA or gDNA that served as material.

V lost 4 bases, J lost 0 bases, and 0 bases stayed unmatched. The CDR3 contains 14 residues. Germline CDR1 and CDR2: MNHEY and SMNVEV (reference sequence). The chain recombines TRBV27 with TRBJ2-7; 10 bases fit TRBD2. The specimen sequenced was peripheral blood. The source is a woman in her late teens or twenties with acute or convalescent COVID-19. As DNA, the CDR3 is TGTGCCAGCAGTTCTAGCGGGAGCTCCTACGAGCAGTACTTC. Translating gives CASSSSGSSYEQYF.